This T cell receptor (beta chain) comes out of a study of cytomegalovirus exposure and HLA in healthy donors. Study-wide context: The roughly 110 validation repertoires were produced on the same platform as the 550 to 700 repertoires of the first cohort. This was reported in a later analysis. Study results and caveats: Through in vitro validation, a few CMV-associated chains were shown to be specific for CMV antigens. Rare TCR sequences predominated, though certain public TCRs were found in many donors. Using the classifier, cytomegalovirus status was reportedly diagnosed with high specificity and sensitivity.

The V gene's germline CDR1 is ENHRY and CDR2 SYGVKD. Trimming shortened V by 3 bases and J by 4 bases, and 9 bases separated the two germline ends. The CDR3 is 13 amino acids. This table comes from immunoSEQ multiplex PCR, and its TCRdb copy is limited to in-frame clones, with some not included. This table holds about 150,000 clones, about 82% found once. This clone was recorded a few times. Its antigen is currently unknown. The rearrangement joins TRBV10-3 to TRBJ2-5, with D perhaps matching TRBD1 (5 bases). Specimen: PBMCs. The source is a human donor in good health. The CDR3 DNA sequence: TGTGCCATCAGTGAACCAGGGATAGAGACCCAGTACTTC. This codes for CAISEPGIETQYF.